This T cell receptor beta chain was captured in a study of T cell responses to AZD1222 COVID-19 vaccine. TCRdb keeps only in-frame clones here, not all; method: immunoSEQ multiplex PCR. This table holds 40,000 to 50,000 clones, approximately 89% found once. Turning to this clone: Its cognate antigen is unknown.

Timing groups of about 4 and about 12 weeks for second doses were pooled. The CDR3 contains 14 residues. The V and J ends lost 7 bases and 4 bases respectively, with 12 bases between them. Germline V gene data show CDR1 as SGHRS and CDR2 as YFSETQ. Points from the study as a whole: Clonal diversity may have been underestimated in mostly white British donors. Two AZD1222 doses significantly raised spike-specific TCR breadth and depth over controls.

The source material was peripheral blood, sampled 28 days after the second AZD1222 dose. This receptor was taken from an adult who received the AZD1222 COVID-19 vaccine. The genes are TRBV5-1 and TRBJ2-6; D not certain. The CDR3 sequence: CASRHLRGANVLTF. In DNA form, the CDR3 reads TGCGCCAGCCGTCACTTAAGGGGGGCCAACGTCCTGACTTTC.